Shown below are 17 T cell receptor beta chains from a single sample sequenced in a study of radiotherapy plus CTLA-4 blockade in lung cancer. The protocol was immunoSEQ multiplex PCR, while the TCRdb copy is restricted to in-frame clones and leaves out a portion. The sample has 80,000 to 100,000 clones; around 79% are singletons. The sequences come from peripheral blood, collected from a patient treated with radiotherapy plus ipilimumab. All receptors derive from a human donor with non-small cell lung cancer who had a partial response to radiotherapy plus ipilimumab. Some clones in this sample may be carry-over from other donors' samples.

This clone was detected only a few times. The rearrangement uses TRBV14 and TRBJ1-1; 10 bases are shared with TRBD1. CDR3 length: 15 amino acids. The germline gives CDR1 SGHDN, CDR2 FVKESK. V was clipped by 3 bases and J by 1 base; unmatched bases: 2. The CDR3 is CASSHGTGENTEAFF. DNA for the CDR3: TGTGCCAGCAGCCATGGGACAGGGGAGAACACTGAAGCTTTCTTT. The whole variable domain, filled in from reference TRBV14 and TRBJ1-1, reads EAGVTQFPSHSVIEKGQTVTLRCDPISGHDNLYWYRRVMGKEIKFLLHFVKESKQDESGMPNNRFLAERTGGTYSTLKVQPAELEDSGVYFCASSHGTGENTEAFFGQGTRLTVV.

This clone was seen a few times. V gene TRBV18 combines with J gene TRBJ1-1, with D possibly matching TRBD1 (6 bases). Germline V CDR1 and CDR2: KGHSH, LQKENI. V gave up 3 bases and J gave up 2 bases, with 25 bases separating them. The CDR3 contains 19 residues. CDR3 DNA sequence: TGTGCCAGCTCACCGGGTCGTGGGGGGGCAGGAGAGGTAAACACTGAAGCTTTCTTT. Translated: CASSPGRGGAGEVNTEAFF.

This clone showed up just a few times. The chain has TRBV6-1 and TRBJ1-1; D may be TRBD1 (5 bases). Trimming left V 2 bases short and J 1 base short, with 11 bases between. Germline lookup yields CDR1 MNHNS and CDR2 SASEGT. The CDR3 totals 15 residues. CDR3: CASSEQRGGNTEAFF. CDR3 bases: TGTGCCAGCAGTGAACAAAGGGGAGGGAACACTGAAGCTTTCTTT.

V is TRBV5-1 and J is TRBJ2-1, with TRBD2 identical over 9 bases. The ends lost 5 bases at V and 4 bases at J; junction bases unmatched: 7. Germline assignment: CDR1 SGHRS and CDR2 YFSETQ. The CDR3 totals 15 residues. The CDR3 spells CASRPLSGGYNEQFF. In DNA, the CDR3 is TGCGCCAGCAGACCACTCAGCGGGGGGTACAATGAGCAGTTCTTC. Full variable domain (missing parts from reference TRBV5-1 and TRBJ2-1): KAGVTQTPRYLIKTRGQQVTLSCSPISGHRSVSWYQQTPGQGLQFLFEYFSETQRNKGNFPGRFSGRQFSNSRSEMNVSTLELGDSALYLCASRPLSGGYNEQFFGPGTRLTVL.

The DNA for the CDR3 is TGCGCCAGCAGCCCCGGGACAGGGGAAAGCGAGCAGTACTTC. This translates into CASSPGTGESEQYF. V gene TRBV5-1 combines with J gene TRBJ2-7, with 10 positions matching TRBD1. The CDR3 runs 14 residues. Germline V gene data show CDR1 as SGHRS and CDR2 as YFSETQ. V dropped 4 bases and J dropped 6; count of bases not matched to a gene: 7. Variable domain in full (rest from reference TRBV5-1 and TRBJ2-7): KAGVTQTPRYLIKTRGQQVTLSCSPISGHRSVSWYQQTPGQGLQFLFEYFSETQRNKGNFPGRFSGRQFSNSRSEMNVSTLELGDSALYLCASSPGTGESEQYFGPGTRLTVT.

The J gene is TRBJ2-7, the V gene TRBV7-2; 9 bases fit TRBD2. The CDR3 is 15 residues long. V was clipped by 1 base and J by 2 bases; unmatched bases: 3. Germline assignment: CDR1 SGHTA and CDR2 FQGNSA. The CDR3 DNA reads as TGTGCCAGCAGCTTAGGCTCTAGCGGGACCTACGAGCAGTACTTC. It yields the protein CASSLGSSGTYEQYF.

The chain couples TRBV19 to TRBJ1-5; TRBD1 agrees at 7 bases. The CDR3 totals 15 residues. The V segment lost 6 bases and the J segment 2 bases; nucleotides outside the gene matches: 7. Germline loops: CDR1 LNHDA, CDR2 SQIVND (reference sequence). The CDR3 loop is CASREGASGNQPQHF. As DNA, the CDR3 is TGTGCCAGTAGGGAGGGGGCTAGCGGCAATCAGCCCCAGCATTTT.

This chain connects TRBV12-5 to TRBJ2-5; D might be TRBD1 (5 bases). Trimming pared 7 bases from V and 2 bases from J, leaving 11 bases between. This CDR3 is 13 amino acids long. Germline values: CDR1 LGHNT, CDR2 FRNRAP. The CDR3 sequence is CASAPRQQETQYF. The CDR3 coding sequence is TGTGCTAGTGCCCCCAGACAGCAAGAGACCCAGTACTTC.

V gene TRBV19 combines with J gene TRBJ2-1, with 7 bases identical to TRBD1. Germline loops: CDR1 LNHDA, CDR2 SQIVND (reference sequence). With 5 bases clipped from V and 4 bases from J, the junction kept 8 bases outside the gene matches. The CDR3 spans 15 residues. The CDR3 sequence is CASSGRQGLYNEQFF. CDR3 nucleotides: TGTGCCAGTAGTGGCCGACAGGGTTTGTACAATGAGCAGTTCTTC.

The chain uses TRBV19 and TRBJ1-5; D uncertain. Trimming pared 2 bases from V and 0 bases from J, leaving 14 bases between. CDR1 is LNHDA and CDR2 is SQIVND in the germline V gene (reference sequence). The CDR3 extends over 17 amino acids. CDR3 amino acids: CASSIWPGGPSNQPQHF. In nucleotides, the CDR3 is TGTGCCAGTAGTATATGGCCAGGAGGGCCTAGCAATCAGCCCCAGCATTTT. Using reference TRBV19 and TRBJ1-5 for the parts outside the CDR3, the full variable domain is DGGITQSPKYLFRKEGQNVTLSCEQNLNHDAMYWYRQDPGQGLRLIYYSQIVNDFQKGDIAEGYSVSREKKESFPLTVTSAQKNPTAFYLCASSIWPGGPSNQPQHFGDGTRLSIL.

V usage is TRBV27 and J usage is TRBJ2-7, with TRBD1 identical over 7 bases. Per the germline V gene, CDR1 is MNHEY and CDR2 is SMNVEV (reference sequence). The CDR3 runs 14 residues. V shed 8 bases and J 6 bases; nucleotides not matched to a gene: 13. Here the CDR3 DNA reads TGTGCCAGCTCCCTTACCGGGACAGCAGGCGAGCAGTACTTC. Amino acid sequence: CASSLTGTAGEQYF.

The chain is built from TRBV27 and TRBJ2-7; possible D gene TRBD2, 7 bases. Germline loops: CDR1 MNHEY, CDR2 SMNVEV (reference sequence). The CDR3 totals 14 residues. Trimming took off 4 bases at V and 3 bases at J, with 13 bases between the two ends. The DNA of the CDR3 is TGTGCCAGCAGTTGGGGGGGCCATCTCTACGAGCAGTACTTC. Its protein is CASSWGGHLYEQYF.

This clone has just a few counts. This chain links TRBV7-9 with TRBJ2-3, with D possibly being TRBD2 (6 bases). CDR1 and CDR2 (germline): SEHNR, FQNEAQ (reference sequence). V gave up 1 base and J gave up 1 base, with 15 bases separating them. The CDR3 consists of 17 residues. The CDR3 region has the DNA TGTGCCAGCAGCTTAGGGCGGGGTCCGTCCCGCACAGATACGCAGTATTTT. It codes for CASSLGRGPSRTDTQYF.

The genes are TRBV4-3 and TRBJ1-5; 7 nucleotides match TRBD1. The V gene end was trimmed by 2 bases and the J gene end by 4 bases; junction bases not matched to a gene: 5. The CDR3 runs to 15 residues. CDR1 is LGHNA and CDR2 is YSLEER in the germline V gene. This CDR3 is CASSQFRDRNQPQHF. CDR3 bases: TGCGCCAGCAGCCAATTCCGGGACAGAAATCAGCCCCAGCATTTT.

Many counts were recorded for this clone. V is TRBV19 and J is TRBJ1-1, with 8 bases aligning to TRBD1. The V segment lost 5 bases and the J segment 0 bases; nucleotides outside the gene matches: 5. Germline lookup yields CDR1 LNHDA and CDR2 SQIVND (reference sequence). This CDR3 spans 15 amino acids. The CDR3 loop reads CASSPGTGVNTEAFF. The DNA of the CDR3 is TGTGCCAGTAGTCCCGGGACAGGAGTGAACACTGAAGCTTTCTTT. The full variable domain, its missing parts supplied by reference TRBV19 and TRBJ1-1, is DGGITQSPKYLFRKEGQNVTLSCEQNLNHDAMYWYRQDPGQGLRLIYYSQIVNDFQKGDIAEGYSVSREKKESFPLTVTSAQKNPTAFYLCASSPGTGVNTEAFFGQGTRLTVV.

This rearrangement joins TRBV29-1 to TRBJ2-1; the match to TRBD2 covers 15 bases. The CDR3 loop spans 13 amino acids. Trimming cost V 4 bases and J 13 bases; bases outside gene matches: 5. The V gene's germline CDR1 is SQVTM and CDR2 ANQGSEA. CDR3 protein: CSVVGLAGGSQFF. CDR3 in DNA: TGCAGCGTTGTGGGACTAGCGGGAGGAAGTCAGTTCTTC.

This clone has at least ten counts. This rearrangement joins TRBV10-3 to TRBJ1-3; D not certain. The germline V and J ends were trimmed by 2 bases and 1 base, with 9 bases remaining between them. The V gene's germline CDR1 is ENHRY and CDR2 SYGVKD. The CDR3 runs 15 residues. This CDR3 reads CAISEGLRSGNTIYF. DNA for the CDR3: TGTGCCATCAGTGAGGGACTGCGTTCTGGAAACACCATATATTTT.